This passage covers 26 T cell receptor beta chains from one sample sequenced in a study of CD8 T cells in ankylosing spondylitis. TCRdb redid the calling of the 5' RACE reads with MiXCR, one entry per CDR3 protein. The table has under 150,000 distinct CDR3 sequences, 8% to 9% seen once. Sequencing used synovial fluid, either unsorted or a sorted T cell fraction (not recorded which). The receptor set was obtained from a male donor with ankylosing spondylitis.

This clonotype showed up many times. The V gene is TRBV20-1, the J gene TRBJ2-5; D perhaps matches TRBD1 (5 bases). Per the germline V gene, CDR1 is DFQATT and CDR2 is SNEGSKA (reference sequence). CDR3 length: 12 residues. V lost 6 bases to trimming and J lost 6 bases, with 14 bases between them. The DNA for the CDR3 is TGCAGTGCGGAAGGGGTCACGAAGACCCAGTACTTC. This sequence encodes CSAEGVTKTQYF.

In its sample, this clonotype was seen many times. The chain uses TRBV9 and TRBJ1-1; 8 nucleotides align to TRBD1. This CDR3 has 16 residues. Losses at the gene ends were 0 bases for V and 0 bases for J; bases not matched to a gene: 4. Germline V gene data show CDR1 as SGDLS and CDR2 as YYNGEE. The CDR3 protein is CASSVGAGGLNTEAFF. CDR3 DNA sequence: TGTGCCAGCAGCGTAGGGGCAGGGGGCTTGAACACTGAAGCTTTCTTT.

This clonotype showed up many times. The chain has TRBV7-2 and TRBJ2-1, with TRBD2 matching 9 bases. Per the germline V gene, CDR1 is SGHTA and CDR2 is FQGNSA. J lost 7 bases, V lost 10 bases, and 8 bases had no gene match. The CDR3 length is 13 residues. As DNA, the CDR3 is TGTGCCACCGCGGGGGGGCCGATTAATGAGCAGTTCTTC. Its translation is CATAGGPINEQFF.

This clonotype was counted between two and nine times. This chain uses TRBV20-1 with TRBJ2-7; the D gene is possibly TRBD1 (6 bases). CDR3 length: 13 amino acids. Germline V lookup: CDR1 DFQATT, CDR2 SNEGSKA (reference sequence). The CDR3 reads CSFRDIGNHEQYF. CDR3 DNA sequence: TGCAGCTTCCGGGACATCGGAAACCACGAGCAGTACTTC.

In its sample, this clonotype was seen many times. V is TRBV20-1 and J is TRBJ1-1; a weak D match, TRBD1 (6 bases). The CDR3 is 13 residues long. Germline V gene data show CDR1 as DFQATT and CDR2 as SNEGSKA (reference sequence). The ends were cut back, 3 bases at V and 5 bases at J, with 13 bases in the middle. This CDR3 reads CSARGRGWTEAFF. The CDR3 DNA follows: TGCAGTGCTAGGGGCAGGGGTTGGACTGAAGCTTTCTTT.

This clonotype was counted at least ten times. V is TRBV7-2 and J is TRBJ2-7; the D gene is possibly TRBD1 (5 bases). In germline, CDR1 is SGHTA, CDR2 FQGNSA. V was cut by 0 bases and J by 5 bases, with 5 bases left in between. The CDR3 sequence is 12 residues long. The CDR3: CASSLARDEQYF. Written as DNA, the CDR3 is TGTGCCAGCAGCTTAGCCAGGGACGAGCAGTACTTC.

The chain joins TRBV20-1 to TRBJ1-4; 12 bases align to TRBD1. The CDR3 spans 15 residues. The V and J ends lost 4 bases and 7 bases, in that order; junction bases with no gene match: 7. CDR1 is DFQATT and CDR2 is SNEGSKA in the germline V gene (reference sequence). CDR3 region: CSATRPGQGAEKLFF. In DNA, the CDR3 is TGCAGTGCTACGAGACCGGGACAGGGGGCTGAAAAACTGTTTTTT.

V gene TRBV4-2 combines with J gene TRBJ2-3; TRBD2 is a possible D gene (5 bases). The V end lost 0 bases, the J end lost 5 bases, and 12 bases lay between the germline ends. Germline lookup yields CDR1 LGHNA and CDR2 YNFKEQ. The CDR3 is 15 residues long. CDR3 region: CASSQEDPRVDTQYF. Here the CDR3 DNA reads TGTGCCAGCAGCCAAGAGGACCCGAGGGTAGATACGCAGTATTTT.

In this sample, this clonotype turned up many times. The gene calls are TRBV5-1 and TRBJ1-1; D gene unclear. The CDR3 has 13 amino acids. Trimming shortened V by 5 bases and J by 0 bases, and 8 bases separated the two germline ends. The germline V gene has CDR1 SGHRS and CDR2 YFSETQ. CDR3 DNA: TGCGCCAGCAGTGTGGAGGTGAACACTGAAGCTTTCTTT. As protein: CASSVEVNTEAFF.

This clonotype was counted many times. The CDR3 region is CASSPFSLAFNEKLFF. CDR3 nucleotide sequence: TGTGCCAGCAGTCCTTTTAGTCTAGCCTTTAATGAAAAACTGTTTTTT. This chain connects TRBV12-3 or TRBV12-4 to TRBJ1-4; the D is unclear. The germline V and J ends were trimmed by 5 bases and 4 bases, with 17 bases remaining between them. This CDR3 has 16 amino acids.

The rearrangement links TRBV19 to TRBJ2-2, with 9 bases identical to TRBD1. V shed 4 bases and J 7 bases; nucleotides not matched to a gene: 10. The CDR3 totals 16 residues. CDR1 and CDR2 (germline): LNHDA, SQIVND (reference sequence). The CDR3 sequence: CASSKSGTGWNGELFF. The CDR3 DNA sequence: TGTGCCAGTAGTAAATCCGGGACAGGGTGGAACGGGGAGCTGTTTTTT.

This clonotype was recorded a few times. The chain combines TRBV28 with TRBJ1-5; TRBD1 agrees at 7 bases. Trimming took 5 bases from V and 0 from J; bases not matched to a gene: 4. Germline-derived CDR1 and CDR2 are MDHEN and SYDVKM. The CDR3 extends over 15 amino acids. CDR3 loop: CASSQGGNSNQPQHF. Written as DNA, the CDR3 is TGTGCCAGCAGTCAGGGGGGAAATAGCAATCAGCCCCAGCATTTT.

This clonotype was recorded at least ten times. The chain carries TRBV27 and TRBJ2-5; 7 bases line up with TRBD2. Trimming cost V 2 bases and J 5 bases; bases outside gene matches: 5. Germline V gene lookup returns CDR1 MNHEY and CDR2 SMNVEV (reference sequence). The CDR3 is 14 amino acids. The CDR3 region is CASSLTSARETQYF. The CDR3 DNA sequence: TGTGCCAGCAGTTTAACTAGCGCCCGGGAGACCCAGTACTTC.

The chain links TRBV6-5 to TRBJ1-3; a possible D gene is TRBD1 (6 bases). Trimming removed 6 bases from V and 4 bases from J, with 7 bases in between. The CDR3 has 12 amino acids. The germline gives CDR1 MNHEY, CDR2 SVGAGI. The CDR3 loop reads CASRGTGNTIYF. In nucleotides, the CDR3 is TGTGCCAGCAGAGGGACAGGAAACACCATATATTTT.

The rearrangement joins TRBV10-1 to TRBJ2-3, with D tentatively TRBD2 (5 bases). The V and J ends lost 3 bases and 0 bases respectively, with 19 bases between them. CDR1 is WNHNN and CDR2 is SYGVQD in the germline V gene (reference sequence). The CDR3 consists of 18 residues. CDR3 protein: CASSESIGSGTSTDTQYF. In DNA, the CDR3 is TGCGCCAGCAGTGAATCAATCGGTTCGGGAACTAGCACAGATACGCAGTATTTT.

This clonotype was seen ten or more times. J is TRBJ2-1 and V is TRBV6-5, with TRBD2 identical over 8 bases. This CDR3 spans 15 amino acids. The germline gives CDR1 MNHEY, CDR2 SVGAGI. Trimming at V came to 0 bases and at J to 11 bases, leaving 9 bases not matched to a gene. The CDR3 is CASSYSIQREIQQFF. For the CDR3, the DNA is TGTGCCAGCAGTTACTCGATCCAGCGGGAGATACAGCAGTTCTTC.

The chain recombines TRBV12-3 or TRBV12-4 with TRBJ2-7; perhaps TRBD2 as D (5 bases). Trimming removed 5 bases at V and 2 bases at J, with 19 bases between. The CDR3 length is 16 residues. This CDR3 is CASSRHLGAETYEQYF. The CDR3 DNA reads TGTGCCAGCAGTCGACACCTAGGAGCGGAAACCTACGAGCAGTACTTC.

In its sample, this clonotype was seen a few times. The chain employs TRBV6-1 and TRBJ1-2; a weak D match, TRBD1 (5 bases). Germline CDR1 reads MNHNS; CDR2 reads SASEGT. V lost 11 bases and J lost 2, with 21 bases in between. The CDR3 extends over 15 amino acids. The CDR3: CAVKIGAFGNYGYTF. The CDR3 bases are TGTGCCGTCAAAATCGGGGCTTTCGGCAACTATGGCTACACCTTC.

This chain uses TRBV20-1 with TRBJ2-3, with 7 positions matching TRBD1. Losses at the gene ends were 3 bases for V and 9 bases for J; bases not matched to a gene: 21. This CDR3 spans 17 amino acids. The V gene's germline CDR1 is DFQATT and CDR2 SNEGSKA (reference sequence). The CDR3 nucleotides are TGCAGTGCTAGGCGAGCGGACTCGATCCCAACACAGGGGACGCAGTATTTT. This encodes CSARRADSIPTQGTQYF.

J is TRBJ2-7 and V is TRBV5-1; D remains unclear. Trimming cost V 0 bases and J 3 bases, with 13 bases left between them. CDR3 length equals 15 residues. Per the germline V gene, CDR1 is SGHRS and CDR2 is YFSETQ. The CDR3 nucleotides read TGCGCCAGCAGCTTGGCCTTGTCGTCCCTCTACGAGCAGTACTTC. It yields the protein CASSLALSSLYEQYF.

V and J are TRBV5-8 and TRBJ1-2; perhaps TRBD1 as D (5 bases). Looked up from germline, CDR1 is SGHTS and CDR2 is YDEGEE. This CDR3 contains 13 residues. Between the trimmed V and J ends, which lost 4 bases and 4 bases, there was a span of 11 bases. The CDR3 loop is CASSRGFGYGYTF. In DNA form, the CDR3 reads TGTGCCAGCAGCCGGGGGTTCGGCTATGGCTACACCTTC.

In this sample, this clonotype turned up many times. The chain employs TRBV2 and TRBJ1-6; D unresolved. The CDR3 sequence is 14 residues long. Germline CDR1 reads SNHLY; CDR2 reads FYNNEI. Trimming pared 6 bases from V and 0 bases from J, leaving 6 bases between. The CDR3 nucleotides are TGTGCCAGCAGACAGAGCTCCTATAATTCACCCCTCCACTTT. This sequence encodes CASRQSSYNSPLHF.

V usage is TRBV29-1 and J usage is TRBJ1-2; the D gene is possibly TRBD1 (5 bases). CDR3 length: 11 residues. The germline V gene encodes CDR1 SQVTM and CDR2 ANQGSEA. The V gene lost 4 bases and the J gene lost 6 bases, with 9 bases spanning the gap. The CDR3 DNA sequence: TGCAGCGTTGCTGGGGGTAATGGCTACACCTTC. Translation: CSVAGGNGYTF.

In its sample, this clonotype was seen many times. J is TRBJ2-2 and V is TRBV4-3; D remains unclear. Deletions cut 4 bases from V and 6 bases from J, with 6 bases between. The CDR3 contains 12 residues. The germline gives CDR1 LGHNA, CDR2 YSLEER. The CDR3 nucleotides read TGCGCCAGCAGCCGAACGGCCGGGGAGCTGTTTTTT. Amino acids: CASSRTAGELFF.

The chain joins TRBV20-1 to TRBJ2-7, with 7 positions matching TRBD1. This CDR3 has 12 residues. Trimming at V came to 6 bases and at J to 1 base, leaving 3 bases not matched to a gene. CDR1 is DFQATT and CDR2 is SNEGSKA in the germline V gene (reference sequence). CDR3: CSAMGQSYEQYF. The DNA for the CDR3 is TGCAGTGCAATGGGACAGTCCTACGAGCAGTACTTC.

This sequence joins TRBV27 and TRBJ2-7; no clear D gene. The V gene's germline CDR1 is MNHEY and CDR2 SMNVEV (reference sequence). Trimming left V 3 bases short and J 3 bases short, with 9 bases between. The CDR3 sequence is 13 residues long. The chain's CDR3 is CASSFRRNYEQYF. The DNA of the CDR3 is TGTGCCAGCAGTTTCCGACGGAACTACGAGCAGTACTTC.